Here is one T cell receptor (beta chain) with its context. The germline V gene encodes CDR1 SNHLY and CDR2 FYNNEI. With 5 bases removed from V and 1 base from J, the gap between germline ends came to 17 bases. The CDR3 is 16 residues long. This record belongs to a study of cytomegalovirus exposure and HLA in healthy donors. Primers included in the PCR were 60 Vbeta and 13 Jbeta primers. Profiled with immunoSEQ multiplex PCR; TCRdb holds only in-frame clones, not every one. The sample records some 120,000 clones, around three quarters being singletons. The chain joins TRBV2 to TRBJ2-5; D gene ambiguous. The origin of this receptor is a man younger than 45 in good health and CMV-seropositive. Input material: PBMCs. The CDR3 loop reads CASSTHLLSIQETQYF. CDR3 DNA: TGTGCCAGCAGTACCCATCTTTTGAGTATCCAAGAGACCCAGTACTTC.